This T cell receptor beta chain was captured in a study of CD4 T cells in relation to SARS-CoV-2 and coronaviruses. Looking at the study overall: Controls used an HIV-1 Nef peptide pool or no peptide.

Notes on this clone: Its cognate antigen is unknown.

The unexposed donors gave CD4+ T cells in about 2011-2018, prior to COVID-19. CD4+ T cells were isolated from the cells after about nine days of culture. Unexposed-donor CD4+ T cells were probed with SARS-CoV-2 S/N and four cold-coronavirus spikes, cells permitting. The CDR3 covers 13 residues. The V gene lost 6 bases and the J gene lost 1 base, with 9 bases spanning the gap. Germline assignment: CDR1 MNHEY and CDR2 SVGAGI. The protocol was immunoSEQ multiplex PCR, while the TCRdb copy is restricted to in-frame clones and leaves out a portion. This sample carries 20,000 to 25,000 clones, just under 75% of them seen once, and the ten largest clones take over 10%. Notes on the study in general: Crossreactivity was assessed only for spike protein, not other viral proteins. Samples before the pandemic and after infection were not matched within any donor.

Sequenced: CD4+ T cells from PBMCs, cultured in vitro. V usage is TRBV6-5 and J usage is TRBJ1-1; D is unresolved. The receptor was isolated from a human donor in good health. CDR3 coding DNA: TGTGCCAGCAGCTCCGACCAGAACACTGAAGCTTTCTTT. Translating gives CASSSDQNTEAFF.